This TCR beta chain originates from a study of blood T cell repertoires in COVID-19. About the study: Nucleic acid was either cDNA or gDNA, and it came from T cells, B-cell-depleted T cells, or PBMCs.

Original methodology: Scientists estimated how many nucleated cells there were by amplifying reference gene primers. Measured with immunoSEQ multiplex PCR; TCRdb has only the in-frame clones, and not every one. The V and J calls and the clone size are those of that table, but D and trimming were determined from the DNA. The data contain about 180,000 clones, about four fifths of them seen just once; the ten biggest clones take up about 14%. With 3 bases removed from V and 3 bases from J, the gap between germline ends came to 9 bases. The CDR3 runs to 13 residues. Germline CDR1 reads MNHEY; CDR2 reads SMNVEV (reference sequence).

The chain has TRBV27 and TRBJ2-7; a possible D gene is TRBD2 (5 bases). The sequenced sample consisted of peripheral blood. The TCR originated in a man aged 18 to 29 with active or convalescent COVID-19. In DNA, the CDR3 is TGTGCCAGCAGTTTGGACGGGAACTACGAGCAGTACTTC. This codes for CASSLDGNYEQYF.